The rows below give T cell receptor beta chains drawn from one sample of a study of blood T cell repertoires in COVID-19. TCRdb's table, derived via immunoSEQ multiplex PCR, lists solely in-frame clones and lacks some. The data show roughly 100,000 clones, approximately 82% seen once. Sequencing was done on a sample of peripheral blood. The receptors here all came from a man between 65 and 85 years old with acute or convalescent COVID-19. Each CDR3 is given with its conserved first and last residue.

j_call: TRBJ1-1
v_call: TRBV6-5
cdr3_aa: CASSPPRTGSTEAFF

j_call: TRBJ1-1
v_call: TRBV6-5
cdr3_aa: CASTTPWGPGTEAFF

j_call: TRBJ2-3
v_call: TRBV4-3
cdr3_aa: CASSQEISGGTDTQYF

j_call: TRBJ1-6
v_call: TRBV7-2
cdr3_aa: CASSLAPRGNSPLHF

j_call: TRBJ1-3
v_call: TRBV28
cdr3_aa: CASATGGPSGNTIYF

j_call: TRBJ2-1
v_call: TRBV7-2
cdr3_aa: CASGLARYNEQFF

j_call: TRBJ2-1
v_call: TRBV7-2
cdr3_aa: CASSLGMGPGESQFF

j_call: TRBJ2-5
v_call: TRBV7-2
cdr3_aa: CASSPPGEQETQYF

j_call: TRBJ1-2
v_call: TRBV6-7
cdr3_aa: CASSYQGTGSNYGYTF

j_call: TRBJ1-1
v_call: TRBV2
cdr3_aa: CASSERQMNTEAFF

j_call: TRBJ2-5
v_call: TRBV7-9
cdr3_aa: CASSLVGGIQETQYF

j_call: TRBJ1-3
v_call: TRBV6-6
cdr3_aa: CASSLSNRDTRDLNTIYF

j_call: TRBJ2-1
v_call: TRBV7-2
cdr3_aa: CASCGASGVNEQFF

j_call: TRBJ2-5
v_call: TRBV25-1
cdr3_aa: CASSDLAGAGETQYF

j_call: TRBJ2-5
v_call: TRBV2
cdr3_aa: CASSVAEGTQETQYF

j_call: TRBJ2-7
v_call: TRBV4-3
cdr3_aa: CASSQADRSLYEQYF

j_call: TRBJ1-2
v_call: TRBV27
cdr3_aa: CASSWTGAALYGYTF

j_call: TRBJ1-1
v_call: TRBV11-2
cdr3_aa: CASSLVSGGNTEAFF

j_call: TRBJ2-2
v_call: TRBV5-5
cdr3_aa: CASSEYSGSTSGELFF

j_call: TRBJ1-5
v_call: TRBV28
cdr3_aa: CASSLGAIDQPQHF

j_call: TRBJ1-1
v_call: TRBV12-5
cdr3_aa: CASGLGHQNTEAFF

j_call: TRBJ1-1
v_call: TRBV9
cdr3_aa: CASSRQISNTEAFF

j_call: TRBJ2-3
v_call: TRBV1
cdr3_aa: CTSSQVQAGTSTDTQYF

j_call: TRBJ2-6
v_call: TRBV4-1
cdr3_aa: CASSQTSGASGANVLTF

j_call: TRBJ2-1
v_call: TRBV7-9
cdr3_aa: CASSPRQGTLDEQFF

j_call: TRBJ1-2
v_call: TRBV5-5
cdr3_aa: CASRQNSGFNYGYTF

j_call: TRBJ1-2
v_call: TRBV5-1
cdr3_aa: CASSWDSANTGYTF

j_call: TRBJ1-5
v_call: TRBV18
cdr3_aa: CASSMRQANQPQHF

j_call: TRBJ2-3
v_call: TRBV29-1
cdr3_aa: CSVEASGGATQYF

j_call: TRBJ2-1
v_call: TRBV5-8
cdr3_aa: CASSLPGTSNEQFF

j_call: TRBJ1-1
v_call: TRBV29-1
cdr3_aa: CSALGQPNTEAFF

j_call: TRBJ2-1
v_call: TRBV7-3
cdr3_aa: CASSLMSGSSYNEQFF

j_call: TRBJ2-6
v_call: TRBV6-5
cdr3_aa: CASRPSGANVLTF

j_call: TRBJ1-1
v_call: TRBV19
cdr3_aa: CASSLQGLGETEAFF

j_call: TRBJ2-7
v_call: TRBV9
cdr3_aa: CASSAGGDPQGEQYF

j_call: TRBJ2-1
v_call: TRBV4-3
cdr3_aa: CASSQDVQGYNEQFF

j_call: TRBJ2-7
v_call: TRBV21-1
cdr3_aa: CASDDRGFREQYF

j_call: TRBJ1-4
v_call: TRBV30
cdr3_aa: CAWSVGVGEKLFF

j_call: TRBJ1-6
v_call: TRBV7-3
cdr3_aa: CASSLLQGGGSPLHF

j_call: TRBJ1-2
v_call: TRBV30
cdr3_aa: CAWATGARSGYTF

j_call: TRBJ2-7
v_call: TRBV18
cdr3_aa: CASSPLSSTGEQYF

j_call: TRBJ2-5
v_call: TRBV20-1
cdr3_aa: CSAEEGETQYF

j_call: TRBJ1-6
v_call: TRBV6-5
cdr3_aa: CASRKPGGNNSPLHF

j_call: TRBJ1-4
v_call: TRBV9
cdr3_aa: CASSVQGSQNEKLFF

j_call: TRBJ1-4
v_call: TRBV6-5
cdr3_aa: CASSSSRESKLFF

j_call: TRBJ2-5
v_call: TRBV4-1
cdr3_aa: CASSQDVPAGGIQETQYF

j_call: TRBJ2-4
v_call: TRBV10-3
cdr3_aa: CAISETSSLAKNIQYF

j_call: TRBJ1-1
v_call: TRBV6-2/TRBV6-3
cdr3_aa: CASSYPRTEVNTEAFF